Many counts were recorded for the clone carrying this T cell receptor beta chain. What it binds is unknown. RNA transcripts served as the template for amplifying TCR beta CDR3 regions. First-round RT-PCR targeting the TCR CDR3 was performed with the HTBI primer set. TCRdb re-called the multiplex PCR reads with MiXCR, one entry per CDR3 protein. The repertoire has about 350,000 distinct CDR3 sequences, approximately 14% of them found once; the top ten carry 30% to 35%. Exclusion followed for patients with uncontrolled infection, other autoimmune disease, pregnancy or lactation. Diagnoses rested on clinical symptoms, serum thyroxine and TRAb, thyroid ultrasound and orbital computed tomography. This entry comes from a study of T cells in Graves' hyperthyroidism and ophthalmopathy. Findings and caveats of the study: Blood shared most expanded thyroid clonotypes above 0.001. Classification by a 13 V-J model distinguished ophthalmopathy from stable hyperthyroidism.

The V gene lost 4 bases and the J gene lost 3 bases, with 10 bases spanning the gap. Germline assignment: CDR1 SEHNR and CDR2 FQNEAQ (reference sequence). The CDR3 runs to 14 residues. The TCR sequence derives from a woman aged 40 to 49 with Graves' ophthalmopathy. The chain couples TRBV7-9 to TRBJ2-1; maybe TRBD1 (5 bases). Sequencing was done on a sample of blood. The CDR3 loop is CASSWGKIYNEQFF. CDR3 sequence (DNA): TGTGCCAGCAGCTGGGGCAAAATCTACAATGAGCAGTTCTTC.